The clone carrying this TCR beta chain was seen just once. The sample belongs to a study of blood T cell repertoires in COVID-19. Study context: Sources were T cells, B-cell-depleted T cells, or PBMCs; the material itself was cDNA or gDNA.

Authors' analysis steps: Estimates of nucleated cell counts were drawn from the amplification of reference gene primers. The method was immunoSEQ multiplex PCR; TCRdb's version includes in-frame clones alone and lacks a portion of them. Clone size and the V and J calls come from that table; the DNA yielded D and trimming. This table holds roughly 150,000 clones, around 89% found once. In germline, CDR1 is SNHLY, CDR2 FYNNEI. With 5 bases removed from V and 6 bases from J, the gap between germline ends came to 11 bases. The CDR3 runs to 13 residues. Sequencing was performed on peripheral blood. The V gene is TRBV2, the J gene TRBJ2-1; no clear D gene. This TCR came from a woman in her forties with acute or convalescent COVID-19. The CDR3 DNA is TGTGCCAGCAGTAGCGACCTCGCCAATGAGCAGTTCTTC. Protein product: CASSSDLANEQFF.